This TCR beta chain was captured in a study of blood T cell repertoires in COVID-19 (TCRdb year 2020). A note on the overall study: Collaborator samples came from the United States, Italy and Spain and covered acute and convalescent phases of COVID-19. The prospective study material was composed of cDNA or gDNA derived from T cells, B-cell-depleted T cells, or PBMCs. The dataset comprised deeply sampled blood TCRbeta repertoires from subjects exposed to, actively infected with, or recovered from COVID-19. A freely available public database, intended as a resource for researchers studying the immune response to SARS-CoV-2, is where the repertoires were released. The samples were drawn from the first 160 participants of the ongoing ImmuneRACE study and from some 1,300 subjects provided by 6 global collaborators. A de-identified subject ID, COVID-19 status, age in years and sex were almost always included in the sample metadata. Where HLA class I and class II types were available, the types were taken from metadata supplied by the sample provider, not from assay-based typing.

CDR3 length: 13 amino acids, cysteine to phenylalanine. Only the CDR3 DNA is retained, 39 bases long and in frame from the first base. V drops 2 bases and J drops 0 bases, leaving 4 bases in between. The CDR1 and CDR2 encoded by the germline V gene are SGHNT and YENEEA. The immunoSEQ Assay, a bias-controlled multiplex PCR, was used to amplify TCRbeta CDR3 regions from genomic DNA. In the paper's pipeline: Within the assay, amplification of reference gene primers was used to estimate how many nucleated cells each sample contained. To quantify the absolute abundance of each unique TCRbeta CDR3 rearrangement, sequence reads were collapsed and filtered. For each sample, productive Simpson clonality was calculated by taking the square root of Simpson's diversity index across productive rearrangements. TCRdb retrieved this table from immuneACCESS and kept in-frame rearrangements only. Not all clones are present; in checked studies, unresolved V genes account for under half, and no reason is known for the remainder. Clonal size and the V and J genes are those of that table, whereas D and trimming came from the DNA. Recorded for this sample are about 120,000 clones; about 84% of them occurred a single time. 3.9% of the sample lies in the top ten.

In the case of this clone: Its antigen is unknown. No much larger clonotype is one base removed from it; base qualities were not supplied.

The collaborating institutions used their own protocols to collect whole blood in K2EDTA tubes. Collaborator samples were shipped for TCRbeta analysis as frozen whole blood, isolated PBMCs, or DNA extracted from either sample type. The investigation overall reported the following: The amount of clinical and demographic metadata varied by source and participant and was provided uncurated.

This TCR derives from a man between 60 and 75 years old with acute or convalescent COVID-19. Sequencing was carried out using peripheral blood. The chain employs TRBV11-3 and TRBJ2-5, with the D gene call left open. The CDR3 here reads CASSLNYQETQYF. The DNA sequence follows: TGTGCCAGCAGCTTAAACTACCAAGAGACCCAGTACTTC.